This is a list of T cell receptor beta chains from one sample in a study of cytomegalovirus exposure and HLA in healthy donors. Using immunoSEQ multiplex PCR, the repertoire was profiled, and TCRdb retains in-frame clones only, with some absent. The data show 90,000 to 100,000 clones, 60% to 80% seen once. Sequencing was carried out using PBMCs. The source is a female donor in good health and CMV-seronegative. CDR3s include the opening cysteine and the closing phenylalanine or tryptophan. The D gene is left open where the match is weak. Clone size appears in some rows only: once, few, many, or a class for an expanded clone.

J gene,CDR3 length,D gene,V gene,clone size,CDR3 DNA,CDR3 protein
TRBJ1-2,13,NA,TRBV5-1,few,TGCGCCAGCAGCTTGCCCCAAGGGGATGGCTACACCTTC,CASSLPQGDGYTF
TRBJ2-5,14,NA,TRBV30,NA,TGTGCCTGGAGCCCCACGACACCTGAAGAGACCCAGTACTTC,CAWSPTTPEETQYF
TRBJ2-2,14,NA,TRBV5-1,NA,TGCGCCAGCAGTTTGCCTAGCGTTGGCGGGGAGCTGTTTTTT,CASSLPSVGGELFF
TRBJ2-7,13,NA,TRBV10-3,few,TGTGCCACCCCGACAGGCCAGTCCTACGAGCAGTACTTC,CATPTGQSYEQYF
TRBJ1-1,13,TRBD1,TRBV6-5,few,TGTGCCAGCAGTCCCGACAGGGGGCGGGAAGCTTTCTTT,CASSPDRGREAFF
TRBJ2-1,15,NA,TRBV2,NA,TGTGCCAGCAGTGAATCGCAGGGAAGGGGCAATGAGCAGTTCTTC,CASSESQGRGNEQFF
TRBJ2-5,14,TRBD2,TRBV6-1,NA,TGTGCCAGCAGTGAAATTAGCGGGAGTGGGATCCAGTACTTC,CASSEISGSGIQYF
TRBJ2-6,15,TRBD1,TRBV6-6,few,TGTGCCAGCAGGAACAGGGGGGTTGGGGCCAACGTCCTGACTTTC,CASRNRGVGANVLTF
TRBJ1-2,15,TRBD1,TRBV5-5,NA,TGTGCCAGCACCAAGGGACAGGCTTTCGACTATGGCTACACCTTC,CASTKGQAFDYGYTF
TRBJ2-3,17,NA,TRBV7-2,NA,TGTGCCAGCAGCTTAGGTTGGTCCCTCGAACAGGGAGATACGCAGTATTTT,CASSLGWSLEQGDTQYF
TRBJ1-1,12,TRBD1,TRBV25-1,few,TGTGCCAGCAGCGGGACAGCCTATGAAGCTTTCTTT,CASSGTAYEAFF
TRBJ2-3,16,TRBD2,TRBV7-8,once,TGTGCCAGCAGCTCAAGGACTAGCGGAAACACAGATACGCAGTATTTT,CASSSRTSGNTDTQYF
TRBJ1-4,15,NA,TRBV7-9,few,TGTGCCAGCAGCTTAAACGCCGCACTAAATGAAAAACTGTTTTTT,CASSLNAALNEKLFF